This T cell receptor (beta chain) was sequenced during a study of coeliac disease. In the study overall: Disease groups: newly diagnosed active, refractory type I, gluten-free-diet controlled. Without high-resolution HLA typing, biased TRBV7-2 usage was examined as a proof of principle.

Produced via immunoSEQ multiplex PCR; TCRdb's table is partial and in-frame only. The top ten clones hold approximately 4.5% of a sample with 6,000 to 8,500 clones, 60% to 70% of them seen once. V shed 5 bases, J shed 6 bases, and the junction held 8 bases outside the gene matches. This CDR3 spans 15 amino acids. Per the germline V gene, CDR1 is SEHNR and CDR2 is FQNEAQ (reference sequence). Comments on this clone: What it recognizes is unknown.

Study outcomes and limitations: Known gliadin-specific TRB sequences: 9 of 18 coeliac samples, only 1 of 6 controls. Lower clonality than controls marked TRB and TRG repertoires from active celiac intraepithelial and lamina propria samples.

The sample was lamina propria lymphocytes from the gut. The chain has TRBV7-9 and TRBJ2-2, with 8 bases identical to TRBD2. The clonotype was recovered from a woman under 30 with active celiac disease. CDR3 amino acids: CASSPPGGAAGELFF. In nucleotides, the CDR3 is TGTGCCAGCAGCCCCCCGGGGGGGGCGGCCGGGGAGCTGTTTTTT.